The text below deals with one T cell receptor (beta chain). Its antigen remains unknown. This sample stems from a study of shared clonotypes between healthy human individuals. Broader study findings: The naive CD4 repertoires of several donors were compared, and roughly 5% of clonotypes were shared.

Clones were sequenced by immunoSEQ multiplex PCR, and TCRdb holds only the in-frame ones, with some missing. Of 1,100,000 or so clones listed, more than 75% were seen once; the top ten hold 0.52%. Source material: memory CD4+ T cells from PBMCs. Indicated subset: CD45RA-negative fraction. This clonotype was sampled from a young man in good health. Some clones in this sample may be carry-over from other donors' samples.

The CDR3 sequence is CASSQDKGAGQPQHF. The CDR3 coding sequence is TGCGCCAGCAGCCAAGATAAGGGGGCCGGTCAGCCCCAGCATTTT. V usage is TRBV4-3 and J usage is TRBJ1-5, with 7 bases fitting TRBD1. In germline, CDR1 is LGHNA, CDR2 YSLEER. This CDR3 spans 15 amino acids. V trimming: 0 bases; J trimming: 6 bases; junction bases outside the gene matches: 5.